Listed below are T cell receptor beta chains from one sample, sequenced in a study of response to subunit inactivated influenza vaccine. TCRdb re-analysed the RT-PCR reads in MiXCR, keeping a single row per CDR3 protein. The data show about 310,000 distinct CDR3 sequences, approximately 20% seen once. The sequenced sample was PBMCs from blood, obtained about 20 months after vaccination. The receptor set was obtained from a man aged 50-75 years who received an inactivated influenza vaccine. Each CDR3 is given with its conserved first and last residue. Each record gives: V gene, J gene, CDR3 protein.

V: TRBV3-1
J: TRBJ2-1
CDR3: CASSLRDLPYNEQFF

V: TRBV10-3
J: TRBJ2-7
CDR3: CAISPGQVYEQYF

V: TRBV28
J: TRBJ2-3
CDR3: CASSPRGLAGGKWTDTQYF

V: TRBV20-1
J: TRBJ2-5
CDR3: CSAPGKETQYF

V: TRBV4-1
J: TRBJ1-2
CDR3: CASRLGAGEYYGYTF

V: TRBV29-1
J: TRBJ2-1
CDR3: CSVGRDSYNEQFF

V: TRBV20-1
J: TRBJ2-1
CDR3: CSATAIDPSSYNEQFF

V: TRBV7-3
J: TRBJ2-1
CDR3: CASSPRGGPVLSYNEQFF

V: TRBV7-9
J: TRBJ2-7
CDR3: CASSLVATYEQYF

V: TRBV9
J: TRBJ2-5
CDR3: CASSIGTGFGETQYF

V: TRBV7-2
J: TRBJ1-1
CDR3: CASSLRILGTNTEAFF

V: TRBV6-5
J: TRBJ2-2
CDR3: CASSFYSNTGELFF

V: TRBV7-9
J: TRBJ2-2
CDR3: CASSPPGGQDGELFF

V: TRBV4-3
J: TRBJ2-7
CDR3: CASSQEIRTARNYEQYF